The clone carrying this T cell receptor beta chain was observed a few times. The antigen is not known. These data are taken from a study of T-cell reconstitution after alpha-beta-depleted transplantation in children. General observations from the study: Reportedly, roughly two months post-transplant, alpha-beta T cells arose from several hundred expanded graft clones.

This sample's TCRbeta library carried unique molecular identifier barcodes. TCRdb reprocessed the PCR reads with MiXCR, giving one entry per CDR3 protein. The data hold 700,000 to 850,000 distinct CDR3 sequences, with about 16% observed a single time. With 5 bases removed from V and 0 bases from J, the gap between germline ends came to 15 bases. The germline V gene encodes CDR1 SGHRS and CDR2 YFSETQ. This CDR3 has 16 amino acids. This chain uses TRBV5-1 with TRBJ2-1, with D unclear. This receptor was identified in a male patient younger than 18 who had a stem cell transplant for acute lymphoblastic leukemia, so the T cells may come from the graft donor. Material: PBMCs, mostly from graft donor cells, obtained 360 days after TCRalphabeta/CD19-depleted stem cell transplant. The CDR3 bases are TGCGCCAGCAGTAATCGCGCGCAGAGCTCCTACAATGAGCAGTTCTTC. Encoded protein: CASSNRAQSSYNEQFF.